Included here is one T cell receptor beta chain sequence, with context. Antigen specificity is unknown. The data are from a study of beta chain features in type 1 diabetes. Regarding the study as a whole: TCRB CDR3s were moderately but significantly shorter in Type 1 diabetes patients in all four CD4+ subsets.

Germline CDR1 SEHNR, CDR2 FQNEAQ (reference sequence). The CDR3 loop spans 14 amino acids. Deletions cut 1 base from V and 2 bases from J, with 8 bases between. What was sequenced were expressed TCRB transcripts, since all of the isolated RNA had been reverse transcribed. TCRdb's table, derived via immunoSEQ multiplex PCR, lists solely in-frame clones and lacks some. The data show a few hundred thousand clones, roughly 13% seen once. The chain carries TRBV7-9 and TRBJ1-1; D unresolved. The sequence came from a woman aged 18 to 35 with type 1 diabetes. The sequenced sample consisted of naive CD4+ T cells from blood. The CDR3 bases are TGTGCCAGCAGCTTAGGGGCAGGAAACACTGAAGCTTTCTTT. Translated: CASSLGAGNTEAFF.